This T cell receptor (beta chain) was recovered during a study of T cell changes during pregnancy in multiple sclerosis. Sequencing was performed with immunoSEQ multiplex PCR; in TCRdb, only in-frame clones are kept and a portion is missing. The sample lists about 110,000 clones; roughly 90% were seen once. Germline CDR1 reads ENHRY; CDR2 reads SYGVKD. This CDR3 is 15 amino acids long. Trimming removed 2 bases from V and 1 base from J; junction bases left unmatched: 0. The chain employs TRBV10-3 and TRBJ2-5; 11 bases fit TRBD1. This sequence was found in a female donor with multiple sclerosis, enrolled in a pregnancy study. Sequenced here: peripheral blood, sampled after pregnancy. The CDR3 protein is CAISEGTGGQETQYF. Here the CDR3 DNA reads TGTGCCATCAGTGAGGGGACAGGGGGCCAAGAGACCCAGTACTTC.